These 18 T cell receptor beta chains came from one sample sequenced in a study of shared clonotypes between healthy human individuals (dated by TCRdb to between 2020 and 2021). The library was generated by the immunoSEQ multiplex PCR assay. TCRdb mirrors the immuneACCESS table, restricted to in-frame sequences. Some clones are absent from its copies; in checked studies, under half trace to an unresolved V gene, and the reason for the others is unknown. This sample gives under 1 million clones in total; about 96% of them show up just once. The ten largest clones represent less than 0.25% of the sample. CD8 naive samples were CD45RO-negative cells positively selected for CCR7, giving a CD45RA+CCR7+ population that excluded TemRA cells. Sequenced: naive CD8+ T cells sorted from blood. This sample's cell subset or site label indicates: CD45RA+CCR7+. Receptors originate from a man aged 25-45 years in good health.

This rearrangement joins TRBV6-1 to TRBJ2-1; D may be TRBD1 (6 bases). This CDR3 has 15 amino acids. Per the germline V gene, CDR1 is MNHNS and CDR2 is SASEGT. V lost 1 base to trimming and J lost 1 base, with 8 bases between them. CDR3 nucleotide sequence: TGTGCCAGCAGTGAAGGAGGGGGTTCCTACAATGAGCAGTTCTTC. Protein sequence: CASSEGGGSYNEQFF.

The chain links TRBV9 to TRBJ1-2; 8 bases align to TRBD1. The CDR3 loop spans 14 amino acids. CDR1 and CDR2 from the germline V gene are SGDLS and YYNGEE. The V segment lost 3 bases and the J segment 7 bases; nucleotides outside the gene matches: 8. CDR3 amino acids: CASSADRESFGYTF. DNA for the CDR3: TGTGCCAGCAGCGCGGACAGGGAGAGTTTTGGCTACACCTTC.

This chain uses TRBV4-1 with TRBJ2-2; TRBD2 matches 11 bases. V dropped 2 bases and J dropped 4; count of bases not matched to a gene: 3. CDR1 is MGHRA, CDR2 YSYEKL, per germline. The CDR3 spans 16 residues. DNA for the CDR3: TGCGCCAGCAGCCAACTAGCGGGAGGTCCCACCGGGGAGCTGTTTTTT. Amino acids: CASSQLAGGPTGELFF.

The chain combines TRBV27 with TRBJ2-2; TRBD2 aligns across 10 bases. V trimming: 5 bases; J trimming: 7 bases; junction bases outside the gene matches: 7. Germline lookup yields CDR1 MNHEY and CDR2 SMNVEV (reference sequence). The CDR3 is made up of 15 amino acids. The CDR3 DNA follows: TGTGCCAGCAGTCGAGCGGGAGGGCCAATCGGGGAGCTGTTTTTT. Translating it yields CASSRAGGPIGELFF.

CDR3 region: CASSEPGGLIGLALYEQYF. The CDR3 nucleotides are TGTGCCAGCAGTGAACCAGGGGGTCTAATTGGACTAGCCCTCTACGAGCAGTACTTC. The gene calls are TRBV6-1 and TRBJ2-7; D is perhaps TRBD2 (8 bases). This CDR3 has 19 amino acids. Between the trimmed V and J ends, which lost 2 bases and 3 bases, there was a span of 26 bases. Per the germline V gene, CDR1 is MNHNS and CDR2 is SASEGT.

The count of this clone is one. This chain uses TRBV4-3 with TRBJ2-7; 8 bases align to TRBD2. Trimming removed 2 bases from V and 1 base from J; junction bases left unmatched: 4. Germline values: CDR1 LGHNA, CDR2 YSLEER. The CDR3 has 15 amino acids. The CDR3 nucleotides are TGCGCCAGCAGCCAATATAGCGGGACGTCCTACGAGCAGTACTTC. Translated: CASSQYSGTSYEQYF.

The chain recombines TRBV5-1 with TRBJ2-7; tentatively, D is TRBD2 (6 bases). The CDR3 has 14 amino acids. V lost 0 bases and J 7 bases, leaving 14 bases between the germline ends. The germline gives CDR1 SGHRS, CDR2 YFSETQ. CDR3 loop: CASSLAGGVREQYF. Here the CDR3 DNA reads TGCGCCAGCAGCTTGGCCGGGGGAGTGAGAGAGCAGTACTTC. The entire variable domain, with the rest obtained from reference TRBV5-1 and TRBJ2-7, is as follows: KAGVTQTPRYLIKTRGQQVTLSCSPISGHRSVSWYQQTPGQGLQFLFEYFSETQRNKGNFPGRFSGRQFSNSRSEMNVSTLELGDSALYLCASSLAGGVREQYFGPGTRLTVT.

In this sample, this clone turned up once. V gene TRBV9 combines with J gene TRBJ2-3; D is unresolved. The CDR3 sequence is 14 residues long. Germline V CDR1 and CDR2: SGDLS, YYNGEE. V lost 3 bases and J lost 6, with 14 bases in between. CDR3 bases: TGTGCCAGCAGCGCCCTCCCTATCAGTGATACGCAGTATTTT. Protein sequence: CASSALPISDTQYF. The variable domain in full, with the rest retrieved from reference TRBV9 and TRBJ2-3, is DSGVTQTPKHLITATGQRVTLRCSPRSGDLSVYWYQQSLDQGLQFLIQYYNGEERAKGNILERFSAQQFPDLHSELNLSSLELGDSALYFCASSALPISDTQYFGPGTRLTVL.

This chain links TRBV5-1 with TRBJ2-1, with D unresolved. V was clipped by 1 base and J by 9 bases, with 17 bases between them. Germline CDR1 is SGHRS and CDR2 is YFSETQ. The length of the CDR3 is 15 residues. CDR3 nucleotide sequence: TGCGCCAGCAGCTTGCTGTCGTCTCACGTCGGTGAGCAGTTCTTC. This codes for CASSLLSSHVGEQFF.

The genes are TRBV4-2 and TRBJ1-5; D is uncertain. V lost 4 bases, J lost 3 bases, and 13 bases lay in between. Germline V gives CDR1 LGHNA, CDR2 YNFKEQ. CDR3 size: 15 residues. DNA for the CDR3: TGTGCCAGCAGCCCTGAGGATCGGACCAATCAGCCCCAGCATTTT. As protein: CASSPEDRTNQPQHF.

The table lists this clone with a count of one. J is TRBJ1-3 and V is TRBV15; D not resolved. V dropped 0 bases and J dropped 0 bases, with 6 bases sitting between them. Germline V gives CDR1 LNHNV, CDR2 YYDKDF (reference sequence). CDR3 length: 15 residues. Here the CDR3 reads CATSRDPNSGNTIYF. For the CDR3, the DNA is TGTGCCACCAGCAGAGATCCCAACTCTGGAAACACCATATATTTT. The full variable domain, with the rest looked up from reference TRBV15 and TRBJ1-3, is DAMVIQNPRYQVTQFGKPVTLSCSQTLNHNVMYWYQQKSSQAPKLLFHYYDKDFNNEADTPDNFQSRRPNTSFCFLDIRSPGLGDTAMYLCATSRDPNSGNTIYFGEGSWLTVV.

V usage is TRBV14 and J usage is TRBJ1-1; the D gene is possibly TRBD1 (5 bases). CDR3 length: 15 residues. Trimming cost V 4 bases and J 0 bases, with 12 bases left between them. Per germline, CDR1 SGHDN and CDR2 FVKESK. DNA of the CDR3: TGTGCCAGCAGCCCTATTGGGGGAATGAACACTGAAGCTTTCTTT. Residues: CASSPIGGMNTEAFF.

The chain uses TRBV14 and TRBJ2-7; 8 bases agree with TRBD1. With V trimmed by 1 base and J by 3 bases, 5 bases remained unmatched. Germline CDR1 and CDR2: SGHDN and FVKESK. The CDR3 spans 15 residues. In nucleotides, the CDR3 is TGTGCCAGCAGCCAAGGGACAGGGAAATTCTACGAGCAGTACTTC. Translating it yields CASSQGTGKFYEQYF.

This chain joins TRBV4-1 and TRBJ1-5, with D possibly TRBD1 on 5 matching bases. V lost 1 base and J lost 3, with 13 bases in between. The CDR3 length is 16 residues. Per the germline V gene, CDR1 is MGHRA and CDR2 is YSYEKL. The CDR3 DNA reads TGCGCCAGCAGCCAAGGCGGGGCAGGGTCCAATCAGCCCCAGCATTTT. It codes for CASSQGGAGSNQPQHF.

The gene calls are TRBV9 and TRBJ2-1; 9 bases agree with TRBD1. The CDR3 has 16 amino acids. V lost 4 bases, J lost 3 bases, and 8 bases stayed unmatched. Per germline, CDR1 SGDLS and CDR2 YYNGEE. The CDR3 spells CASSPTGTGYYNEQFF. The CDR3 bases are TGTGCCAGCAGCCCCACCGGGACAGGGTACTACAATGAGCAGTTCTTC.

This chain uses TRBV5-8 with TRBJ2-7; possibly TRBD1 for D (5 bases). Germline lookup yields CDR1 SGHTS and CDR2 YDEGEE. The ends were cut back, 0 bases at V and 3 bases at J, with 10 bases in the middle. CDR3 length equals 14 residues. The CDR3 spells CASSLETASYEQYF. The CDR3, as DNA: TGTGCCAGCAGCTTGGAGACAGCGAGCTACGAGCAGTACTTC.

Here the CDR3 DNA reads TGTGCCAGCAGCGACACTGGACTAGCGGGAGCTAACGAGCAGTACTTC. Its translation is CASSDTGLAGANEQYF. The J gene is TRBJ2-7, the V gene TRBV5-6; TRBD2 matches at 13 bases. Germline V CDR1 and CDR2: SGHDT, YYEEEE. After removal of 4 bases from V and 5 bases from J, the junction contained 9 bases not matched to a gene. The CDR3 loop spans 16 amino acids.

This sequence joins TRBV18 and TRBJ1-2; TRBD1 matches 9 bases. The trim removed 6 bases at V and 5 bases at J, leaving 16 bases unmatched. CDR1 is KGHSH and CDR2 is LQKENI in the germline V gene. The CDR3 runs 17 residues. CDR3 sequence (DNA): TGTGCCAGCTCTCGTCCCGGGACAGGGCCCTTGGGGTATGGCTACACCTTC. It encodes CASSRPGTGPLGYGYTF.